This note documents a single T cell receptor (beta chain) sequence. This clone was picked up a small number of times. Its antigen remains unidentified. Per-base quality was not reported, and no clone a single base away is much larger than it. Enrolling through a virtual design, the prospective study's participants ranged in age from roughly 18 to 90 years and lived across 24 United States geographic areas. In the prospective study, cohorts were assigned on the basis of participant-reported clinical history obtained from a screening survey and a study questionnaire. Exposed participants had been in contact, within 2 weeks of entering the study, with a person who had a PCR-confirmed or clinician-diagnosed case of COVID-19. Mobile phlebotomists in the prospective study collected whole blood, serum and a nasopharyngeal or oropharyngeal swab from every participant. Additional blood draws and questionnaires over an approximately 2-month period could optionally be provided by prospective study participants. Blood samples from the prospective study were shipped frozen or at room temperature prior to DNA extraction.

This sample was taken from a study of blood T cell repertoires in COVID-19 (dated by TCRdb to the early 2020s). Regarding the research as a whole: Collaborator samples came from the United States, Italy and Spain and covered acute and convalescent phases of COVID-19. The material from the prospective study consisted of cDNA or gDNA derived from T cells, B-cell-depleted T cells, or PBMCs. Subjects who had been exposed to COVID-19, were actively infected with it, or had recovered from it provided the deeply sampled blood TCRbeta repertoires that made up the dataset. The repertoires were released in a freely available public database meant as a resource for research on the immune response to SARS-CoV-2. Samples were obtained from the ongoing ImmuneRACE study (first 160 participants) and from some 1,200 subjects provided by 6 global collaborators. The sample metadata nearly always contained a de-identified subject ID, COVID-19 status, age in years and sex. HLA class I and class II types, where available, came from metadata supplied by the sample provider rather than from assay-based typing. The paper's findings and limits, for the study overall: The quantity of clinical and demographic metadata differed by source and by participant and was supplied without curation.

The immunoSEQ Assay, a bias-controlled multiplex PCR, was used to amplify TCRbeta CDR3 regions from genomic DNA. Processing in the source paper ran as follows. Nucleated cell counts per sample were estimated from amplification of reference gene primers within the assay. Sequence reads were collapsed and filtered to measure the absolute abundance of every unique TCRbeta CDR3 rearrangement. For each sample, productive Simpson clonality was calculated as the square root of Simpson's diversity index across productive rearrangements. Imported from immuneACCESS, the table was reduced by TCRdb to in-frame sequences with V and J called. These copies leave out some clones; in studies compared against another copy, an unresolved V gene accounts for under half, and the cause of the remainder is not known. V, J and clone size were drawn from that table, and D and trimming were deduced from the DNA. The sample table contains hundreds of thousands of clones; only one count was recorded for around 80% of them. The top ten hold about 5% of the sample.

The receptor comes from a middle-aged man who had been exposed to COVID-19. Material for sequencing was PBMCs or T cells enriched from blood (not recorded which).

In nucleotide form, the sequence is TGTGCCAGCAGCTCTAAACTAGGAGAAATCACTAATGAGCAGTTCTTC. Translated, this gives CASSSKLGEITNEQFF. The V gene is TRBV7-9 and the J gene is TRBJ2-1; the best D guess is TRBD2, with 5 bases matching. From a lookup of the germline V gene (reference sequence), CDR1 and CDR2 are SEHNR and FQNEAQ. Trimming removed 4 bases from V and 7 bases from J, leaving 20 bases between the germline ends. Its CDR3 holds 16 amino acids, cysteine through phenylalanine. Of all the DNA, just the CDR3 is kept, 48 bases in frame from base 1.